This T cell receptor beta chain was identified during a study of regulatory T cells in long-lasting Graves disease. General study findings and limits: When disease was persistent, TRBV28, TRBJ1-2 and TRBJ2-5 were the favored segments.

The time point was: newly diagnosed GD, antithyroid drugs for less than 3 months. After RNA was extracted from PBMCs, the TCR library was made from it. In Xi'an, China, an endocrinology department was the source of patients. The authors drew 9 to 9.5 milliliters of peripheral blood into EDTA tubes. The length of the CDR3 is 15 residues. Investigators prepared the TCR beta libraries by applying iRepertoire HTBI primers and Arm-PCR of CDR3 regions. TCRdb passed the multiplex PCR reads through MiXCR, listing each CDR3 protein once. This repertoire shows roughly 500,000 distinct CDR3 sequences, approximately 15% found once; its top ten account for 10%. In its sample, this clonotype was seen many times. The antigen remains unidentified. These same data were also listed under a study on T cells in Graves' hyperthyroidism and ophthalmopathy. As reported in that work: Hyperthyroidism was newly diagnosed in patients aged 18 to 65 (duration under 2 months).

The J gene is TRBJ2-1, the V gene TRBV12-3 or TRBV12-4; maybe TRBD2 (5 bases). TRBJ2-5 explains the end of the DNA better; the J call may be wrong. This specimen was peripheral blood mononuclear cells (PBMCs), taken at new diagnosis, from a patient treated with antithyroid drugs. This TCR came from a man aged 25 to 45 with Graves disease. The DNA for the CDR3 is TGTGCCAGCAGTTTAGTTTTAGCGATCCAAGAGACCCAGTACTTC. Translation gives CASSLVLAIQETQYF.